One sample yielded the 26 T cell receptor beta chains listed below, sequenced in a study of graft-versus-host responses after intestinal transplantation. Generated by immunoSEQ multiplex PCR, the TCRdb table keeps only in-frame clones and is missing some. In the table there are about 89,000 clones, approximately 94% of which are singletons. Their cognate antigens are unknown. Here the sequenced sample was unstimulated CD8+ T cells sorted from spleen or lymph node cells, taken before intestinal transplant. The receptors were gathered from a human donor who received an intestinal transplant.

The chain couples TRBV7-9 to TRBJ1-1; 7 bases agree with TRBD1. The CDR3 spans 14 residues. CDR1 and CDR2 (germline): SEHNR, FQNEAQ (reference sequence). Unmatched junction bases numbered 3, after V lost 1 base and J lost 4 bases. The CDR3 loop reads CASSLVRGLTEAFF. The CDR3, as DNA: TGTGCCAGCAGCTTAGTGAGGGGGCTCACTGAAGCTTTCTTT.

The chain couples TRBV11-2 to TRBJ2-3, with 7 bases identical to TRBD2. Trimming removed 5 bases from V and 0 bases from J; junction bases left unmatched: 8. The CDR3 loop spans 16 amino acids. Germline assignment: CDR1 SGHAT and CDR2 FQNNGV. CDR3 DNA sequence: TGTGCCAGCAGCCTCCGGGACGGGGGGAGCACAGATACGCAGTATTTT. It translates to CASSLRDGGSTDTQYF.

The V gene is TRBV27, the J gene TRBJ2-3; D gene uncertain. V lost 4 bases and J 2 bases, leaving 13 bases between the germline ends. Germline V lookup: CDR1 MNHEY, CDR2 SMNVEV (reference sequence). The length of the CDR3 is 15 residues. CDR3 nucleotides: TGTGCCAGCAGTTCATCGGCTAGACCCACAGATACGCAGTATTTT. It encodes CASSSSARPTDTQYF.

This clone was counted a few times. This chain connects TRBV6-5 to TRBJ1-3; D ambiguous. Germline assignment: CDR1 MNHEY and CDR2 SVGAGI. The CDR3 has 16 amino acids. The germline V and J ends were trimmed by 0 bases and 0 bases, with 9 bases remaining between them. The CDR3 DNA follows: TGTGCCAGCAGTTACTCCGGGTCGAGCTCTGGAAACACCATATATTTT. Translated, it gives CASSYSGSSSGNTIYF.

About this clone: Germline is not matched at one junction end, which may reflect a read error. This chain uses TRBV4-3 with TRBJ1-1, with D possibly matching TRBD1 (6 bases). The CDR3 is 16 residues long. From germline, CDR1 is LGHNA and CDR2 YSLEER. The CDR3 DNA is TGCGCCAGCAGCCAAGAGGTGGGGGCGGTGAACATTGAAGCTTTCTTT. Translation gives CASSQEVGAVNIEAFF.

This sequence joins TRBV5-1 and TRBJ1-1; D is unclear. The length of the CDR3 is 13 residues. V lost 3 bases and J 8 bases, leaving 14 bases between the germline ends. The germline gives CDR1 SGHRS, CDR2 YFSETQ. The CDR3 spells CASSSQTAPEAFF. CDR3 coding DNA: TGCGCCAGCAGCTCTCAGACTGCTCCCGAAGCTTTCTTT.

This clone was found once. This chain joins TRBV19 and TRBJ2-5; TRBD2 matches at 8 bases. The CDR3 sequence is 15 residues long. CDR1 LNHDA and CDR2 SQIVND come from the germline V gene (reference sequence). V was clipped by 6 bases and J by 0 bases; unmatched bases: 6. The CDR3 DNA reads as TGTGCCAGTAGGCCCAGCGGGGGCAACCAAGAGACCCAGTACTTC. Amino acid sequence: CASRPSGGNQETQYF.

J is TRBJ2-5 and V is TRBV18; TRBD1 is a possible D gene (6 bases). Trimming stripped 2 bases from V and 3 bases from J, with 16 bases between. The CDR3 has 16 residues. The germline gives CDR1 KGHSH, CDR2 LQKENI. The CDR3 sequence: CASSPRQGMVKETQYF. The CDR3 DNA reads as TGTGCCAGCTCACCAAGGCAGGGGATGGTCAAAGAGACCCAGTACTTC.

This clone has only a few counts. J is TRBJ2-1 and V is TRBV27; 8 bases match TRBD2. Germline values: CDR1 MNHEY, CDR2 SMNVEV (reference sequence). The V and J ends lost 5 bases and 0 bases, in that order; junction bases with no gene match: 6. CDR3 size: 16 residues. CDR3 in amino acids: CASSPSGGRSYNEQFF. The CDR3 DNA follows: TGTGCCAGCAGTCCCAGCGGGGGACGCTCCTACAATGAGCAGTTCTTC.

The CDR3 DNA reads TGTGCCACCAAGGGGCGGGGGGGCACAGATACGCAGTATTTT. This sequence encodes CATKGRGGTDTQYF. The chain carries TRBV2 and TRBJ2-3, with 8 bases that match TRBD2. The trim removed 10 bases at V and 1 base at J, leaving 7 bases unmatched. The CDR3 is made up of 14 amino acids. Germline assignment: CDR1 SNHLY and CDR2 FYNNEI.

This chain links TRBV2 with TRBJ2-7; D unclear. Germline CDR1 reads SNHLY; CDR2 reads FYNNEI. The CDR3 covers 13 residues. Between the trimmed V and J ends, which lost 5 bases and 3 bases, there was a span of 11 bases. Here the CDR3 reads CASSLDPFYEQYF. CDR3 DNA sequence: TGTGCCAGCAGTTTAGATCCATTCTACGAGCAGTACTTC.

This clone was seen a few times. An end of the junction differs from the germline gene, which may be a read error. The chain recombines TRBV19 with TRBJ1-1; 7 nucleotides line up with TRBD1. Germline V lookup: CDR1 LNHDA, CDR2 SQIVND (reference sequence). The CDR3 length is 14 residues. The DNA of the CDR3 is TGTGCCAGTAGAATAGGGGGCTGGGACACTGAAGCTTTCTTT. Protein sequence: CASRIGGWDTEAFF.

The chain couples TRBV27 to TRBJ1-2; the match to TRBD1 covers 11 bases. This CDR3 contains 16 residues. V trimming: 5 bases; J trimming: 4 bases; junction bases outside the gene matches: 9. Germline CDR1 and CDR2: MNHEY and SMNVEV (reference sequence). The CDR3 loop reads CASSGSRDRGAYGYTF. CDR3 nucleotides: TGTGCCAGCAGTGGCTCTAGGGACAGGGGGGCCTATGGCTACACCTTC.

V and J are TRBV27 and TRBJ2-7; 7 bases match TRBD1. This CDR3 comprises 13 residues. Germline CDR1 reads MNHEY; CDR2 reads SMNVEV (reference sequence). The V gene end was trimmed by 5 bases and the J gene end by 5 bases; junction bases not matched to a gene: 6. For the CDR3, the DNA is TGTGCCAGCAGTCCCAGACAGGGCCACGAGCAGTACTTC. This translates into CASSPRQGHEQYF.

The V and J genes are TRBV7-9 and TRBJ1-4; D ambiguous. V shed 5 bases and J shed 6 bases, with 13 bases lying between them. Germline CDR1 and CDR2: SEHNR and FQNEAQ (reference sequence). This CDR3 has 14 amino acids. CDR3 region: CASSPVGGDEKLFF. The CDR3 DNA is TGTGCCAGCAGCCCAGTCGGAGGTGATGAAAAACTGTTTTTT.

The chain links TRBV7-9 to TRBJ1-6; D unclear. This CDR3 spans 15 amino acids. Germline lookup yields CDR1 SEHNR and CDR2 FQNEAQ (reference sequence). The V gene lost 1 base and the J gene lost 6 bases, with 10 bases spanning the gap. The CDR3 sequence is CASSLGGGVNSPLHF. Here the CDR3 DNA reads TGTGCCAGCAGCTTAGGAGGAGGCGTTAATTCACCCCTCCACTTT.

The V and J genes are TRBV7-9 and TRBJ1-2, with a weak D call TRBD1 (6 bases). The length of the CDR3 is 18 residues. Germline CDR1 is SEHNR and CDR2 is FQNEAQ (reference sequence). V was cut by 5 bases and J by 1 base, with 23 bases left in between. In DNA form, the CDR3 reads TGTGCCAGCAGCCCGTACAAGGACAGCCGGATGGGTAACTATGGCTACACCTTC. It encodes CASSPYKDSRMGNYGYTF.

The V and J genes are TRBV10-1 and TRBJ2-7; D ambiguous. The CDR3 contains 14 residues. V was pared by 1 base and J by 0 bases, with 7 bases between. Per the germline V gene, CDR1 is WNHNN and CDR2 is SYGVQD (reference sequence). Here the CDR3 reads CASSEYPGSYEQYF. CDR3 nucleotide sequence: TGCGCCAGCAGTGAGTACCCCGGCTCCTACGAGCAGTACTTC.

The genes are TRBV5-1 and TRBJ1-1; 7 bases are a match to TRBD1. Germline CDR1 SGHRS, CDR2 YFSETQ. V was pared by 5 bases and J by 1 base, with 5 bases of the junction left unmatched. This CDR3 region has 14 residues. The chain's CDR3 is CASSTGAWNTEAFF. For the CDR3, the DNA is TGCGCCAGCAGTACAGGGGCCTGGAACACTGAAGCTTTCTTT.

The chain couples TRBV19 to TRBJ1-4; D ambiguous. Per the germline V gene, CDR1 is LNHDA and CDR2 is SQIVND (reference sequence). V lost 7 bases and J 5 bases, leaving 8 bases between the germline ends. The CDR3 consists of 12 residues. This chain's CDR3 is CASIEGNEKLFF. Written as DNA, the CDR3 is TGTGCCAGTATTGAGGGAAATGAAAAACTGTTTTTT.

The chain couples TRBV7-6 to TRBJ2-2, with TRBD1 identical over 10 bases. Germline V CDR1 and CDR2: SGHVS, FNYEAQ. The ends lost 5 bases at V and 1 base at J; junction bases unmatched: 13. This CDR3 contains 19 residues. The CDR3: CASSVGQGVSSRNTGELFF. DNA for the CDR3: TGTGCCAGCAGCGTAGGACAGGGGGTTAGTTCGAGGAACACCGGGGAGCTGTTTTTT.

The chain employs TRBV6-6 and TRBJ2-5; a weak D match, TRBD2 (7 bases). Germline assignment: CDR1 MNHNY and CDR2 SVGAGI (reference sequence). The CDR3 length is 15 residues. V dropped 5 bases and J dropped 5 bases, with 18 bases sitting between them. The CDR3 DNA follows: TGTGCCAGCAGTGCCTGGGGAGGGGGGACCGAGACCCAGTACTTC. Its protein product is CASSAWGGGTETQYF.

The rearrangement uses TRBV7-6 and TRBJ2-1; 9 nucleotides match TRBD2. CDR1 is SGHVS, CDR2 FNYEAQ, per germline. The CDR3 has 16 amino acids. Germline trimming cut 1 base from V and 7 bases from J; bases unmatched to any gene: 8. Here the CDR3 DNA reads TGTGCCAGCAGCTTAGTTGGCGGGGGGGCCGGGAATGAGCAGTTCTTC. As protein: CASSLVGGGAGNEQFF.

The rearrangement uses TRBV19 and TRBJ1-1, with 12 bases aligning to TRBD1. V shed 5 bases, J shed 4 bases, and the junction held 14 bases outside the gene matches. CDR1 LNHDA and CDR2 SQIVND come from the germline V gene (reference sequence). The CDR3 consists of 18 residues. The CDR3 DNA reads TGTGCCAGTAGTTTACAGCCGGGACAGGGGGCGCCGGGCACTGAAGCTTTCTTT. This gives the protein CASSLQPGQGAPGTEAFF.

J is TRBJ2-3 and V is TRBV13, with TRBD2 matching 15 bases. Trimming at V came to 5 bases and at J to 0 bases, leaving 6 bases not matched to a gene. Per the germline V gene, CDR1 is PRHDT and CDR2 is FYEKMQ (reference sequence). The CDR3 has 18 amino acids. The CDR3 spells CASSPRTSGGESTDTQYF. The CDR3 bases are TGTGCCAGCAGCCCCCGGACTAGCGGGGGGGAGAGCACAGATACGCAGTATTTT.

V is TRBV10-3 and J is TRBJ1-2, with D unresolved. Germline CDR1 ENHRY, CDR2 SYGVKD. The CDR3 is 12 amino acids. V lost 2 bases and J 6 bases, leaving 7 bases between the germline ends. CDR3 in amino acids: CAISEGSDGYTF. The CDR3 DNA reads TGTGCCATCAGTGAGGGGAGTGATGGCTACACCTTC.